Reported below is one T cell receptor beta chain. The target antigen is unknown. Vbeta (60) and Jbeta (13) primers were used in the PCR. TCRdb's table, derived via immunoSEQ multiplex PCR, lists solely in-frame clones and lacks some. The sample includes approximately 180,000 clones, roughly 79% of them seen just once. Donors were nominally healthy when sampled, though unrecorded immune exposures were likely. This record belongs to a study of cytomegalovirus exposure and HLA in healthy donors. Study-wide background: There were around 390 genotyped donors. Of these, 81% fell in the genetic ancestry cluster associated with self-reported Caucasian donors. The study, taken as a whole, reports: Most TCR sequences were seen very rarely across donors, but some public TCRs occurred in many. The later analysis indicated that the majority of CMV-associated TCR beta chains appeared HLA-restricted.

Per the germline V gene, CDR1 is WNHNN and CDR2 is SYGVQD (reference sequence). This CDR3 comprises 14 residues. Trimming shortened V by 3 bases and J by 2 bases, and 11 bases separated the two germline ends. The receptor's source is a woman under 30 in good health and CMV-seropositive. V gene TRBV10-1 combines with J gene TRBJ2-7; D is possibly TRBD2 (6 bases). The specimen sequenced was PBMCs. This chain's CDR3 is CASSDFSGAYEQYF. The CDR3 coding sequence is TGCGCCAGCAGTGATTTCTCGGGAGCCTACGAGCAGTACTTC.